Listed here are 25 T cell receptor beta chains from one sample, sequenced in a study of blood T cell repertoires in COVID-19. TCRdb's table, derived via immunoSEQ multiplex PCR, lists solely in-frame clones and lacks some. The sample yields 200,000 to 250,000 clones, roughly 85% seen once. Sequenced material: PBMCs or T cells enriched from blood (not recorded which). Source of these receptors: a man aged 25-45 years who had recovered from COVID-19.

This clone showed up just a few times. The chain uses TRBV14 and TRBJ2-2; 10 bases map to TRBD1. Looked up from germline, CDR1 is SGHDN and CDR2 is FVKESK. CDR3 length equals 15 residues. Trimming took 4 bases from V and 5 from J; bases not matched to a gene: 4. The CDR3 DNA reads TGTGCCAGCAGCCGACTGGGACAGGGGACCGGGGAGCTGTTTTTT. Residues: CASSRLGQGTGELFF.

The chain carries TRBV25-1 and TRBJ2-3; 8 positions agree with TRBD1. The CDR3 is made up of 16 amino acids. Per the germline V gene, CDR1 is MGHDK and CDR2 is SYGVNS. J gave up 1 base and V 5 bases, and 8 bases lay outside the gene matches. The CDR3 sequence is CASSQPLGQGTDTQYF. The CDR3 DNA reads TGTGCCAGCAGTCAGCCCTTGGGACAGGGCACAGATACGCAGTATTTT.

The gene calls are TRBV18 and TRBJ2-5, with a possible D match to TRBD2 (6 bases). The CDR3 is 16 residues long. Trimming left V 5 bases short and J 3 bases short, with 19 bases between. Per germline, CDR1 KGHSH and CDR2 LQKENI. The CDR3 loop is CASSTRGGGAKETQYF. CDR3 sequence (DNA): TGTGCCAGCTCAACGAGGGGAGGAGGGGCCAAAGAGACCCAGTACTTC. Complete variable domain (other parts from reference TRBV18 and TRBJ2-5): NAGVMQNPRHLVRRRGQEARLRCSPMKGHSHVYWYRQLPEEGLKFMVYLQKENIIDESGMPKERFSAEFPKEGPSILRIQQVVRGDSAAYFCASSTRGGGAKETQYFGPGTRLLVL.

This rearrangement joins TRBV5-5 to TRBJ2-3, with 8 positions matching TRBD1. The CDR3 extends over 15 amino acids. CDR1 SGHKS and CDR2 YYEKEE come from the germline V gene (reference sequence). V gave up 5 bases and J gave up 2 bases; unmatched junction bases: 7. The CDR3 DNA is TGTGCCAGCAGATTGACAGGGGTACCCACAGATACGCAGTATTTT. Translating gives CASRLTGVPTDTQYF.

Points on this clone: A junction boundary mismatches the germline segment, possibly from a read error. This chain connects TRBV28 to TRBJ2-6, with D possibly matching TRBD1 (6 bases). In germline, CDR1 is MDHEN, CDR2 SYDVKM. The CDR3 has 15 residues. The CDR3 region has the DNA TGTTCCAGCACTCGTCAGGGGCCTGGGGCCAACGTCCTGACTTTC. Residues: CSSTRQGPGANVLTF.

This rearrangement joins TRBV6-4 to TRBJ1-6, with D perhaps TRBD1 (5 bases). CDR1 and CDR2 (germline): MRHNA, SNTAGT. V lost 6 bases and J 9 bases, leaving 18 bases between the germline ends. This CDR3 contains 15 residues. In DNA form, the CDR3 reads TGTGCCAGCAGACCGTATCCCAGGGAGGGTTCACCCCTCCACTTT. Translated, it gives CASRPYPREGSPLHF.

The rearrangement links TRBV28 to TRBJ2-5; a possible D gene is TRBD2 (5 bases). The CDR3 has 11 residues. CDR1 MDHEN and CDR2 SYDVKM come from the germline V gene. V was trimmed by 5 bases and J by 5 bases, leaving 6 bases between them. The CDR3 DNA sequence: TGTGCCAGCAGTCAGCGGGAGACCCAGTACTTC. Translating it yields CASSQRETQYF.

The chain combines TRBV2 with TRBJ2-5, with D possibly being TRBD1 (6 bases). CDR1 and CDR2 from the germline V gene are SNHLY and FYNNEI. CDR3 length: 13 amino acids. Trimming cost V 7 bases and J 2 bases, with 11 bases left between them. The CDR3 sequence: CASNYREQETQYF. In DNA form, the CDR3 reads TGTGCCAGCAACTACAGGGAACAAGAGACCCAGTACTTC.

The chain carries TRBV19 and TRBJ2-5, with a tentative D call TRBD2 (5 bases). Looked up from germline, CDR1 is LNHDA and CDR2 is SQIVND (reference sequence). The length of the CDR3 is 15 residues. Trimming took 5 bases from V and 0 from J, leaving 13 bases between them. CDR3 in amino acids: CASSPQSGNQETQYF. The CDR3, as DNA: TGTGCCAGTAGTCCGCAGTCGGGGAACCAAGAGACCCAGTACTTC.

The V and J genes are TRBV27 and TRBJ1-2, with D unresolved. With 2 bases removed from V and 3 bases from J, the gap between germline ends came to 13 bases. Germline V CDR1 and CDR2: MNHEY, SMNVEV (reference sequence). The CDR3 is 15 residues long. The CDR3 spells CASSLIPPEHYGYTF. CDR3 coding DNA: TGTGCCAGCAGTTTAATTCCCCCGGAGCACTATGGCTACACCTTC.

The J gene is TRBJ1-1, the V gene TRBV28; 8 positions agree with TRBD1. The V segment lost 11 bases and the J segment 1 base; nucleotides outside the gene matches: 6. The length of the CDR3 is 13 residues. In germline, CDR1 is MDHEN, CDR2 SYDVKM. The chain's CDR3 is CALGQAGNTEAFF. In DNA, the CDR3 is TGTGCCTTGGGACAGGCGGGGAACACTGAAGCTTTCTTT.

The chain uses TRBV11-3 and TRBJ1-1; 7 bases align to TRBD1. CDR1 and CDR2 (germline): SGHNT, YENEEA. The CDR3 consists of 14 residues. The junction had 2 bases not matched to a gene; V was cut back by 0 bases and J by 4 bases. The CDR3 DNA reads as TGTGCCAGCAGCTTAGATGGGGACAGCACTGAAGCTTTCTTT. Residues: CASSLDGDSTEAFF.

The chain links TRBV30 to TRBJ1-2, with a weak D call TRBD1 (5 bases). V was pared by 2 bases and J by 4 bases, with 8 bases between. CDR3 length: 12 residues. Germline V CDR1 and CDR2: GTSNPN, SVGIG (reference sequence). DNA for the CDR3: TGTGCCTGGAGTTGGGGGGTCTATGGCTACACCTTC. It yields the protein CAWSWGVYGYTF.

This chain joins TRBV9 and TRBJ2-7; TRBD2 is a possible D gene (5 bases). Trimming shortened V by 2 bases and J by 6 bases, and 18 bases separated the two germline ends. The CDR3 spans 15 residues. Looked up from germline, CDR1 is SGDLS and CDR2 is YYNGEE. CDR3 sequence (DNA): TGTGCCAGCAGCGTGTCGGTCGTAGGAGGAACCGAGCAGTACTTC. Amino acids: CASSVSVVGGTEQYF.

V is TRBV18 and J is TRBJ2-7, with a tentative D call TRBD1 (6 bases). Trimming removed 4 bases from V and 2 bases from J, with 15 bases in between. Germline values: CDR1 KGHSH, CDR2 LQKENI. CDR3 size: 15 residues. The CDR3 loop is CASSQGPGAPYEQYF. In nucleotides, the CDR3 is TGTGCCAGCTCACAGGGCCCAGGGGCTCCCTACGAGCAGTACTTC.

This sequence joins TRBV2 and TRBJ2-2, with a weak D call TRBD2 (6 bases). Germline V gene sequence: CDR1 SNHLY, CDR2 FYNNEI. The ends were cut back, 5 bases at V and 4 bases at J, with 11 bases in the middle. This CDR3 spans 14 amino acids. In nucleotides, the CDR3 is TGTGCCAGCAGTTACTCTAGCGTCACCGGGGAGCTGTTTTTT. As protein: CASSYSSVTGELFF.

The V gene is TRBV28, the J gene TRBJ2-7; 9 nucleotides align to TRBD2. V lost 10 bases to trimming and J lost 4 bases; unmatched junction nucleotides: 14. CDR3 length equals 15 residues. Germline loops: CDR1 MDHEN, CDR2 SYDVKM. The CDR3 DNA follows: TGTGCCATCCCTCGCCTAGCGGGAACAGGTTACGAGCAGTACTTC. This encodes CAIPRLAGTGYEQYF.

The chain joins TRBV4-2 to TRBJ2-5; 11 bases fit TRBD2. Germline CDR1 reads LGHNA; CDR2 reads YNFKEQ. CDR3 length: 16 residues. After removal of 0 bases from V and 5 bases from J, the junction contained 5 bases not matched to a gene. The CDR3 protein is CASSQDPSGGTETQYF. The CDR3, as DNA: TGTGCCAGCAGCCAAGATCCTAGCGGGGGGACGGAGACCCAGTACTTC.

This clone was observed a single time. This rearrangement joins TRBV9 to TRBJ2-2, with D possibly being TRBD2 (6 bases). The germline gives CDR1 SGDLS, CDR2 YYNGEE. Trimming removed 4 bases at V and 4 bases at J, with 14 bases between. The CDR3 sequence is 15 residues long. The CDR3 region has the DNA TGTGCCAGCAGCTACAACACGGGAGCCACCGGGGAGCTGTTTTTT. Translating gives CASSYNTGATGELFF. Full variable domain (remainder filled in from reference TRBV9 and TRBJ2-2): DSGVTQTPKHLITATGQRVTLRCSPRSGDLSVYWYQQSLDQGLQFLIQYYNGEERAKGNILERFSAQQFPDLHSELNLSSLELGDSALYFCASSYNTGATGELFFGEGSRLTVL.

The CDR3 sequence is CASGRYSGANVLTF. CDR3 DNA sequence: TGTGCCAGCGGTAGATACTCTGGGGCCAACGTCCTGACTTTC. The chain carries TRBV3-1 (or the pseudogene TRBV3-2) and TRBJ2-6; D uncertain. Germline loops: CDR1 LGHDT, CDR2 YNNKEL (reference sequence). The CDR3 is 14 residues long. The V end was cut by 8 bases, the J end by 0 bases, with 8 bases between.

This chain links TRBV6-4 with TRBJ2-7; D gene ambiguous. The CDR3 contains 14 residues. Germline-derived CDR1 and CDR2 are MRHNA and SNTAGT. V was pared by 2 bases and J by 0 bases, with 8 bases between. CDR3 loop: CASSDQISSYEQYF. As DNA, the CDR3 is TGTGCCAGCAGTGACCAAATTAGCTCCTACGAGCAGTACTTC.

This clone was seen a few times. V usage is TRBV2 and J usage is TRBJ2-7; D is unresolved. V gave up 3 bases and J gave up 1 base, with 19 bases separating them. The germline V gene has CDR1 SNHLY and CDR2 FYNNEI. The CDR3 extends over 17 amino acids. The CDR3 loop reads CASSDHSGTGNSYEQYF. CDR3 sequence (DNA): TGTGCCAGCAGTGATCACAGTGGAACCGGCAATTCCTACGAGCAGTACTTC.

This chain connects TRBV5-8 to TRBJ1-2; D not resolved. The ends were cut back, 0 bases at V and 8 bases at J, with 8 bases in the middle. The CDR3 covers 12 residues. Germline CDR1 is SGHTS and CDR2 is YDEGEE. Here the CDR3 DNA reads TGTGCCAGCAGCTTGGGACATGAGGGCTACACCTTC. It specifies CASSLGHEGYTF.

CDR3 residues: CASTPGGSESYTF. The DNA of the CDR3 is TGTGCCAGCACCCCGGGAGGTAGTGAGAGCTACACCTTC. The chain carries TRBV25-1 and TRBJ1-2, with D uncertain. The CDR3 extends over 13 amino acids. Trimming removed 7 bases at V and 9 bases at J, with 18 bases between. The V gene's germline CDR1 is MGHDK and CDR2 SYGVNS.

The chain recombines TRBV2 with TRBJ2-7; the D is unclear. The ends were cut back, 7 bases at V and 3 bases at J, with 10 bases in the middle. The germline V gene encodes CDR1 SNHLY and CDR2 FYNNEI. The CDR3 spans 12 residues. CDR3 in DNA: TGTGCCAGCATGGTATCGGGCTACGAGCAGTACTTC. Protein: CASMVSGYEQYF.